This T cell receptor (beta chain) was observed in a study of blood T cell repertoires in COVID-19 (TCRdb year 2020). For context, the study as a whole: For ImmuneRACE Cohort 3, a participant was defined as recovered based on two consecutive negative NP/OP PCR tests, clearance by a healthcare professional, or resolution of symptoms. Sample metadata almost always included a de-identified subject ID, COVID-19 status, age in years and sex. The material from the prospective study consisted of cDNA or gDNA derived from T cells, B-cell-depleted T cells, or PBMCs. HLA class I and class II types, where available, came from metadata supplied by the sample provider rather than from assay-based typing. The dataset comprised deeply sampled blood TCRbeta repertoires from subjects exposed to, actively infected with, or recovered from COVID-19. Collaborator samples came from the United States, Italy and Spain and covered acute and convalescent phases of COVID-19. A freely available public database, intended as a resource for researchers studying the immune response to SARS-CoV-2, is where the repertoires were released. Samples were obtained from the ongoing ImmuneRACE study (first 160 participants) and from 1,254 subjects provided by 6 global collaborators. Paper-wide results and their limitations: The amount of clinical and demographic metadata varied by source and participant and was provided uncurated.

The germline V gene supplies CDR1 KGHDR and CDR2 SFDVKD. Relative to germline, V is 2 bases shorter and J is 6 bases shorter, with 10 bases between their ends. The CDR3 covers 13 residues, taking in both the cysteine and the phenylalanine. Only the CDR3 portion is preserved as DNA: 39 bases, with reading frame beginning at the first base. TCRbeta CDR3 regions were amplified from genomic DNA by means of the immunoSEQ Assay, a bias-controlled multiplex PCR. From the authors' description of their analysis: The number of nucleated cells in each sample was estimated by amplification of reference gene primers within the assay. To quantify the absolute abundance of each unique TCRbeta CDR3 rearrangement, sequence reads were collapsed and filtered. Productive Simpson clonality was computed per sample as the square root of Simpson's diversity index over productive rearrangements. Drawn from immuneACCESS, this table holds only the in-frame rearrangements with V and J called that TCRdb kept. Clones are partly lost; checked studies trace under half to an unresolved V gene and leave the rest unexplained. From that table come the V and J calls and clone size; the DNA was used to work out D and trimming. For this sample the table gives about 210,000 clones, of which around 86% were detected only once. Of the sample, roughly 7.2% is held by the ten largest clones.

In the prospective study, participants were about 18 to 95 years old, resided in about two dozen geographic areas of the United States, and were enrolled through a virtual design. In the prospective study, cohorts were assigned on the basis of participant-reported clinical history obtained from a screening survey and a study questionnaire. In the prospective study, mobile phlebotomists collected whole blood, serum and a nasopharyngeal or oropharyngeal swab from each participant. Participants in the prospective study had the option to provide additional blood draws and questionnaires over an approximately 2-month period. Before DNA extraction, blood samples from the prospective study were shipped at room temperature or frozen. Remarks on this clone: The target of this receptor is not known. Base qualities are missing; no much larger clone stands one base away.

The clonotype originates from a man younger than 40 in a cohort exposed to, infected with or recovered from COVID-19 (not recorded which). Sequenced input: PBMCs or T cells enriched from blood (not recorded which). The chain links TRBV24-1 with TRBJ2-7, with the D gene uncertain. The nucleotide sequence is given as TGTGCCACCAGTGATTCTTCTGTCTCCGAGCAGTACTTC. Its product reads: CATSDSSVSEQYF.